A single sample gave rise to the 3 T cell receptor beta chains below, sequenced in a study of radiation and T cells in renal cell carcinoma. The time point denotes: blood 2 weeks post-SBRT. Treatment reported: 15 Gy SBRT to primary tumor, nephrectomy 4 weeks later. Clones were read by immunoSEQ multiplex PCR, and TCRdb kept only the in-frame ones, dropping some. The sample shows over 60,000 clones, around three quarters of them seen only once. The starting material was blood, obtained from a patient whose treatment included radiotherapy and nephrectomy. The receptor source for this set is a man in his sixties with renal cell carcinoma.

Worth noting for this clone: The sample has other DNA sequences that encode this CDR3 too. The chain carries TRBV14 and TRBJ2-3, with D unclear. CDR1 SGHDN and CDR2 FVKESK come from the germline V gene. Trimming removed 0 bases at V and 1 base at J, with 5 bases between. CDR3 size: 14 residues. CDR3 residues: CASSQERRTDTQYF. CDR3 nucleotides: TGTGCCAGCAGCCAAGAAAGGCGCACAGATACGCAGTATTTT.

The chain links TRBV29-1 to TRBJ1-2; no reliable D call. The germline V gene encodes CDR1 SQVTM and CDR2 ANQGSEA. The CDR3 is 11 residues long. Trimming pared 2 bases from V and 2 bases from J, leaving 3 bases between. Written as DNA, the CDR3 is TGCAGCGTTGAAAGAAACTATGGCTACACCTTC. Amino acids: CSVERNYGYTF.

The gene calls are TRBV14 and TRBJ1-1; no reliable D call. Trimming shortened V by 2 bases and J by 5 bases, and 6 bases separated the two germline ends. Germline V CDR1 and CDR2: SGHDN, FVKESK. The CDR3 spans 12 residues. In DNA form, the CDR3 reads TGTGCCAGCAGCCAACTTGCAACTGAAGCTTTCTTT. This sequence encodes CASSQLATEAFF. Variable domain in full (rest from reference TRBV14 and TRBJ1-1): EAGVTQFPSHSVIEKGQTVTLRCDPISGHDNLYWYRRVMGKEIKFLLHFVKESKQDESGMPNNRFLAERTGGTYSTLKVQPAELEDSGVYFCASSQLATEAFFGQGTRLTVV.